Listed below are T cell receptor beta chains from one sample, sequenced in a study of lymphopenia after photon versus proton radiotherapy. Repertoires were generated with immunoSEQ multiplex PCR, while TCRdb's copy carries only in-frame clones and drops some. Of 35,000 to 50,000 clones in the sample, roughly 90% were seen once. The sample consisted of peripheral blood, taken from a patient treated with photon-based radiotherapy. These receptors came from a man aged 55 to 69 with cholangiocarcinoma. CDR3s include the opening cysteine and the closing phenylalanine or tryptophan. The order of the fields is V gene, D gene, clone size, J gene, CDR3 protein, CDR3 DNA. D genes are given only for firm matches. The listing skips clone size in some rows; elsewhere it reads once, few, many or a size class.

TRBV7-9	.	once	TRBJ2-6	CASSWQGSRYSGANVLTF	TGTGCCAGCAGCTGGCAGGGGTCCCGATACTCTGGGGCCAACGTCCTGACTTTC
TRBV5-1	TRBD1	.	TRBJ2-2	CASSPGTVGELFF	TGCGCCAGCAGCCCCGGGACAGTCGGGGAGCTGTTTTTT
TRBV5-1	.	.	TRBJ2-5	CASSLESGRGTQYF	TGCGCCAGCAGCTTGGAGTCAGGGCGGGGGACCCAGTACTTC
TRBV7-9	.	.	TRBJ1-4	CASSRGEEKLFF	TGTGCCAGCAGCAGGGGGGAGGAAAAACTGTTTTTT
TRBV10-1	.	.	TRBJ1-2	CASSESTTLGGYTF	TGCGCCAGCAGTGAGTCGACCACTCTAGGAGGCTACACCTTC
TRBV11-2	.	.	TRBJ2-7	CASSLRAGPYEQYF	TGTGCCAGCAGCTTGAGGGCAGGGCCCTACGAGCAGTACTTC
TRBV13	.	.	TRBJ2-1	CASSLGHLSSYNEQFF	TGTGCCAGCAGCTTAGGGCACCTGAGCTCCTACAATGAGCAGTTCTTC
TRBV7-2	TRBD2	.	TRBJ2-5	CASSLEDSGRWAETQYF	TGTGCCAGCAGCTTAGAAGATAGCGGGAGATGGGCCGAGACCCAGTACTTC
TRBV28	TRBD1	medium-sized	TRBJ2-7	CASSLEGGWYEQYF	TGTGCCAGCAGTTTAGAAGGGGGCTGGTACGAGCAGTACTTC
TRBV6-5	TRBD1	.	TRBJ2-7	CASSYRDSSSYEQYF	TGTGCCAGCAGTTACAGGGACAGTAGCTCCTACGAGCAGTACTTC
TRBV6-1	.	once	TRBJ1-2	CASSDWGLYTF	TGTGCCAGCAGTGACTGGGGGTTATACACCTTC
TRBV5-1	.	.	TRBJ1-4	CASSRAATNEKLFF	TGCGCCAGCAGCCGAGCTGCAACTAATGAAAAACTGTTTTTT
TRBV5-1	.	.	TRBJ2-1	CASSLGVFQSYNEQFF	TGCGCCAGCAGCTTGGGGGTATTCCAATCCTACAATGAGCAGTTCTTC
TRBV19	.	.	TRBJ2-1	CASSIVPGQVIYNEQFF	TGTGCCAGTAGTATAGTACCAGGGCAAGTTATCTACAATGAGCAGTTCTTC
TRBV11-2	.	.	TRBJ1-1	CASSSPRGGQRTEAFF	TGTGCCAGCAGCTCGCCCCGGGGGGGTCAGAGGACTGAAGCTTTCTTT
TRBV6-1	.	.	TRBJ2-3	CASSGYGPDTQYF	TGTGCCAGCTCAGGGTACGGACCAGATACGCAGTATTTT
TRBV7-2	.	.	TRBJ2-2	CASSLVTGELFF	TGTGCCAGCAGCTTAGTTACCGGGGAGCTGTTTTTT
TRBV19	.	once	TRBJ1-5	CASSGRGSNQPQHF	TGTGCCAGTAGTGGCAGGGGAAGCAATCAGCCCCAGCATTTT
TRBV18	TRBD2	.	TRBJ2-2	CASSPGSGRQNTGELFF	TGTGCCAGCTCACCGGGGAGCGGGAGGCAGAACACCGGGGAGCTGTTTTTT
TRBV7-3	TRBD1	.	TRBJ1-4	CASSPTGQGEEKLFF	TGTGCCAGCAGCCCCACCGGACAGGGGGAGGAAAAACTGTTTTTT
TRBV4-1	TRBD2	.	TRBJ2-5	CASSQGTSGDETQYF	TGCGCCAGCAGCCAAGGGACTAGCGGGGATGAGACCCAGTACTTC
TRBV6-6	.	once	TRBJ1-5	CASSYSGYSNQPQHF	TGTGCCAGCAGTTACTCAGGGTATAGCAATCAGCCCCAGCATTTT
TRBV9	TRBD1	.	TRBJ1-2	CASSGTGGTYGYTF	TGTGCCAGCAGCGGGACAGGGGGTACCTATGGCTACACCTTC
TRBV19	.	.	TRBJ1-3	CASTTGGGNTIYF	TGTGCCAGTACCACAGGTGGAGGAAACACCATATATTTT
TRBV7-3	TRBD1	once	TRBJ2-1	CASSSGQDAYNEQFF	TGTGCCAGCAGCTCCGGACAGGATGCCTACAATGAGCAGTTCTTC
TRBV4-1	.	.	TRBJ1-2	CASSYGPYGYTF	TGCGCCAGCAGCTACGGGCCCTATGGCTACACCTTC
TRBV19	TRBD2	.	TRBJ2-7	CASSIRGSGPLPYEQYF	TGTGCCAGTAGTATCCGGGGTAGCGGGCCCCTCCCCTACGAGCAGTACTTC
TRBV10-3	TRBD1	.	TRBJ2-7	CAIRGQGSEQYF	TGTGCCATCAGGGGACAGGGAAGCGAGCAGTACTTC
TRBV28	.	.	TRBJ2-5	CASSRTQSTETQYF	TGTGCCAGCAGTCGTACTCAAAGTACAGAGACCCAGTACTTC
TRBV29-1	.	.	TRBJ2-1	CSVSGPNSGNEQFF	TGCAGCGTCTCCGGGCCCAATTCCGGGAATGAGCAGTTCTTC
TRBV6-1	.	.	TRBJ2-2	CATAVMSLTGELFF	TGTGCCACAGCAGTGATGTCCCTCACCGGGGAGCTGTTTTTT
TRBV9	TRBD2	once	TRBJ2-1	CASSPRGGGLAVREQFF	TGTGCCAGCAGCCCCAGGGGGGGAGGACTAGCGGTCAGGGAGCAGTTCTTC
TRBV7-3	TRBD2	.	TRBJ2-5	CATSLAGGETQYF	TGTGCCACCTCCCTAGCGGGGGGAGAGACCCAGTACTTC
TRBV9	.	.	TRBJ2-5	CASSVTGRAETQYF	TGTGCCAGCAGCGTCACGGGGCGAGCGGAGACCCAGTACTTC
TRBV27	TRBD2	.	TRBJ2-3	CASSLPGLAKTQYF	TGTGCCAGCAGTTTACCGGGACTAGCGAAAACGCAGTATTTT
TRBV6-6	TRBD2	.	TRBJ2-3	CASSLAGGRADTQYF	TGTGCCAGCAGTTTAGCGGGAGGACGCGCAGATACGCAGTATTTT
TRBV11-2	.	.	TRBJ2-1	CASSYHNEQFF	TGTGCCAGCAGCTACCACAATGAGCAGTTCTTC
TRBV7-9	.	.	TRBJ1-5	CASSAVSQPQHF	TGTGCCAGCAGCGCGGTTAGCCAGCCCCAGCATTTT
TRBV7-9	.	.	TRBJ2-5	CASSSLQETQYF	TGTGCCAGCAGCTCTCTCCAAGAGACCCAGTACTTC
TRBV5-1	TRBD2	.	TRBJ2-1	CASTLTGTSFLGDNEQFF	TGCGCCAGCACCCTCACCGGGACTAGTTTCCTCGGCGACAATGAGCAGTTCTTC
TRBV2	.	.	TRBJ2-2	CASSRGAGELFF	TGTGCCAGCAGCCGAGGGGCCGGGGAGCTGTTTTTT
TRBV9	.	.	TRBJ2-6	CASSVEAGSSGANVLTF	TGTGCCAGCAGCGTAGAGGCAGGGAGCTCTGGGGCCAACGTCCTGACTTTC
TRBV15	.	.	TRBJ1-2	CATGNNYGYTF	TGTGCCACGGGGAATAACTATGGCTACACCTTC
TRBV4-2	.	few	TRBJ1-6	CASSQGYGVHTPLHF	TGTGCCAGCAGCCAAGGGTACGGAGTACATACTCCCCTCCACTTT
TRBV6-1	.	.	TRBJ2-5	CASSEGGPEETQYF	TGTGCCAGCAGTGAAGGGGGCCCGGAGGAGACCCAGTACTTC
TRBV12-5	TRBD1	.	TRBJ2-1	CASGLGTGGYNEQFF	TGTGCTAGTGGTTTGGGGACAGGGGGTTACAATGAGCAGTTCTTC
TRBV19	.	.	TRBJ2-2	CASSIRTDNTGELFF	TGTGCCAGTAGTATAAGGACAGACAACACCGGGGAGCTGTTTTTT
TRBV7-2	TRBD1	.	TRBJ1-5	CASSRPGTGNQPQHF	TGTGCCAGCAGCCGTCCCGGGACAGGGAATCAGCCCCAGCATTTT
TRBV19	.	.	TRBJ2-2	CASTRGLNTGELFF	TGTGCCAGTACCCGGGGCCTCAACACCGGGGAGCTGTTTTTT
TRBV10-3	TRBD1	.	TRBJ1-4	CAIRKDRSNEKLFF	TGTGCCATCAGAAAGGACAGGAGTAATGAAAAACTGTTTTTT
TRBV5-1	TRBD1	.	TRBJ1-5	CASSWTTGDNQPQHF	TGCGCCAGCAGCTGGACTACAGGGGATAATCAGCCCCAGCATTTT
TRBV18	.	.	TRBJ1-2	CASSPREFNYGYTF	TGTGCCAGCTCACCACGTGAATTCAACTATGGCTACACCTTC
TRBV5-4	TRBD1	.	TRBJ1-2	CASSRQGGYGYTF	TGTGCCAGCAGCAGACAGGGTGGCTATGGCTACACCTTC
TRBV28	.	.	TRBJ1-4	CASSLLRHLLFF	TGTGCCAGCAGCCTGCTCAGACACCTACTGTTTTTT
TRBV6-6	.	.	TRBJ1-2	CASSFTQGDGYTF	TGTGCCAGCAGTTTCACACAGGGTGACGGCTACACCTTC
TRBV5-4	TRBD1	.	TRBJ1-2	CASSLGGGGSYGYTF	TGTGCCAGCAGCCTAGGGGGCGGGGGGTCCTATGGCTACACCTTC
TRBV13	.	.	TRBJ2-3	CASSVSTDTQYF	TGTGCCAGCAGCGTTAGCACAGATACGCAGTATTTT
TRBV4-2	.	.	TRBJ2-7	CASSQDRGSGSYEQYF	TGTGCCAGCAGCCAAGATCGGGGGAGCGGCTCCTACGAGCAGTACTTC